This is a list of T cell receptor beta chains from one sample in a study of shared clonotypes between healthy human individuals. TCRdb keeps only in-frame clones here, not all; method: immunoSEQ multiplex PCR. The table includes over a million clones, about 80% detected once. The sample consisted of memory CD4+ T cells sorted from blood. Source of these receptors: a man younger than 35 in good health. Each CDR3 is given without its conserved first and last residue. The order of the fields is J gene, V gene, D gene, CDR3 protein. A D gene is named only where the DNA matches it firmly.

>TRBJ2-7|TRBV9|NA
ASSVEGGPSYEQY
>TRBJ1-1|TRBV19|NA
ASSLQVSTEAF
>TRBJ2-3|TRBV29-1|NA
SVEGEQGRDTQY
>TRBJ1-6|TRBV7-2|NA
ASSLIESRNSPLH
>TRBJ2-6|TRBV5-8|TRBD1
ASTLQGAGANVLT
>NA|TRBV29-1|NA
SVVRAGDEQY
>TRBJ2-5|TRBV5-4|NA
ASSLGSGETQY
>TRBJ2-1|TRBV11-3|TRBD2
ASSLVSRGGHSEQF
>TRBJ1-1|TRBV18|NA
ASSPDPPGVTKAF
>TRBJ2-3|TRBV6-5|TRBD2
ASSYAGGGTDTQY
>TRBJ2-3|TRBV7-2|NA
ASSQWVTSTDTQY
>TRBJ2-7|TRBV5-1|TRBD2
ASSRTSGGSYYEQY
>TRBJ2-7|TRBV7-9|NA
ASSFSAGDGYEQY
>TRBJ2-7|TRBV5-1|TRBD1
ASSLGQLNEQY
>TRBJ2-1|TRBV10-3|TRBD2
AITPGLAGGSGSYNEQF
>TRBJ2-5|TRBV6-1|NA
ASSVQGRETQY
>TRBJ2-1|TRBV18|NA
ASSPFSYNEQF
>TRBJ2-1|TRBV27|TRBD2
ASSLQGLGNNEQF
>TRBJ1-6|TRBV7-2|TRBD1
ASSRAGTGDNSPLH
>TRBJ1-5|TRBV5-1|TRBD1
ASSLEGQENQPQH
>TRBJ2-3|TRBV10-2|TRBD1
ASIKGQGTDTQY
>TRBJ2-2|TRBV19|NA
ASSLGAGELF
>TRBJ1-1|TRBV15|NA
ATSREANMNTEAF
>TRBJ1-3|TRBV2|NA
ASGGTGNTIY
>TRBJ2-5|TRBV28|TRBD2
ASKSSGGGETQY